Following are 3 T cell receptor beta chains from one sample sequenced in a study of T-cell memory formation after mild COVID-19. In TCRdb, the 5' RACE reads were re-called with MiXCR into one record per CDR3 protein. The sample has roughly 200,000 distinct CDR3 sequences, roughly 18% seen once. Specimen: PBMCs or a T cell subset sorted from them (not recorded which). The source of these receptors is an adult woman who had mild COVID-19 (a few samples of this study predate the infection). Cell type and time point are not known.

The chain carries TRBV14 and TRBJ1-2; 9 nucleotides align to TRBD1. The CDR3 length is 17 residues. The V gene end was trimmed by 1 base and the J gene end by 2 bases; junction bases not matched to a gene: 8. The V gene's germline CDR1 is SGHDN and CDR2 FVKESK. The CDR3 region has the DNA TGTGCCAGCAGCCAAGGGACAGGGGAATGGGGAAACTATGGCTACACCTTC. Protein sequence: CASSQGTGEWGNYGYTF.

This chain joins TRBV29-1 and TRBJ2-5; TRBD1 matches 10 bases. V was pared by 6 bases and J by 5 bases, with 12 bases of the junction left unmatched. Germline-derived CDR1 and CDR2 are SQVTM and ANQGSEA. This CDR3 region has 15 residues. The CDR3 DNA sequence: TGCAGCGTCGACGGCCCGACAGGGGGCTATGAGACCCAGTACTTC. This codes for CSVDGPTGGYETQYF.

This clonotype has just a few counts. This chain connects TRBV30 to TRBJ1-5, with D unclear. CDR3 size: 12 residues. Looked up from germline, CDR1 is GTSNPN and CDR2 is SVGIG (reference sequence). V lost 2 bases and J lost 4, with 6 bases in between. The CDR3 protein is CAWSPPNQPQHF. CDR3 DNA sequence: TGTGCCTGGAGTCCCCCGAATCAGCCCCAGCATTTT.